The TCR beta chain under discussion was sequenced for a study of technical replicates of blood from several donors. Trimming pared 0 bases from V and 0 bases from J, leaving 12 bases between. CDR1 is SGDLS and CDR2 is YYNGEE in the germline V gene. CDR3 length: 16 residues. Using immunoSEQ multiplex PCR, the repertoire was profiled, and TCRdb retains in-frame clones only, with some absent. The sample holds tens of thousands of clones; 91% are singletons and the top ten take under 0.4%. This receptor was obtained from a human donor in good health. Some clones in this sample may be carry-over from other donors' samples. V and J are TRBV9 and TRBJ2-5; tentative D call: TRBD2 (5 bases). Sequencing used T cells isolated from PBMCs. The CDR3 DNA follows: TGTGCCAGCAGCGTAGGCGGAGGCCCGTACCAAGAGACCCAGTACTTC. As protein: CASSVGGGPYQETQYF.